A selection of T cell receptor beta chains follows, all from one sample in a study of shared clonotypes between healthy human individuals. Clones were read by immunoSEQ multiplex PCR, and TCRdb kept only the in-frame ones, dropping some. The sample lists hundreds of thousands of clones, 55% to 75% occurring once. The sequenced material came from memory CD4+ T cells sorted from blood. The receptors were sampled from a woman in her thirties in good health. Each CDR3 is given with its conserved first and last residue. D genes are given only for firm matches. Expanded clones get a size class; other rows say once, few or many, or leave the size out.

.	TRBJ1-1	TRBV7-8	.	CASSLNGDTEAFF	TGTGCCAGCAGCTTAAACGGGGACACTGAAGCTTTCTTT
.	TRBJ2-3	TRBV7-3	.	CASSLKLGDTQYF	TGTGCCAGCAGCTTAAAGTTGGGAGATACGCAGTATTTT
.	TRBJ1-2	TRBV18	.	CASSQRTANNYGYTF	TGTGCCAGCTCACAGAGGACAGCGAATAACTATGGCTACACCTTC
TRBD2	TRBJ2-5	TRBV5-1	.	CASSLAGRYQETQYF	TGCGCCAGCTCCCTAGCGGGGAGGTACCAAGAGACCCAGTACTTC
.	TRBJ2-7	TRBV20-1	.	CSARFDEQYF	TGCAGTGCTAGGTTCGACGAGCAGTACTTC
.	TRBJ2-3	TRBV27	.	CASRRRPTDTQYF	TGTGCCAGCAGACGACGGCCCACAGATACGCAGTATTTT
.	TRBJ2-7	TRBV5-1	.	CASSLGSGSSYEQYF	TGCGCCAGCAGCTTGGGAAGTGGGAGCTCCTACGAGCAGTACTTC
.	TRBJ1-5	TRBV28	.	CASSFGGRDQPQHF	TGTGCCAGCAGTTTCGGTGGGCGGGATCAGCCCCAGCATTTT
.	TRBJ2-3	TRBV6-1	.	CASSGGQGGDTQYF	TGTGCCAGCAGTGGCGGACAGGGAGGGGATACGCAGTATTTT
TRBD1	TRBJ1-4	TRBV29-1	many	CSAGDSPVKLFF	TGCAGCGCCGGGGACAGCCCGGTGAAACTGTTTTTT
TRBD2	TRBJ2-2	TRBV28	.	CASSLGGTSGRASGELFF	TGTGCCAGCAGTTTAGGCGGGACTAGCGGGAGGGCCAGCGGGGAGCTGTTTTTT
TRBD2	TRBJ2-7	TRBV28	.	CATVLAGESEQYF	TGTGCCACCGTCCTAGCGGGAGAATCCGAGCAGTACTTC
.	TRBJ1-2	TRBV28	.	CASSPQGPANYGYTF	TGTGCCAGCAGTCCGCAGGGCCCAGCTAACTATGGCTACACCTTC
TRBD2	TRBJ2-7	TRBV2	.	CASRELGTSGEQYF	TGTGCCAGCAGAGAACTAGGGACTAGCGGAGAGCAGTACTTC
TRBD1	TRBJ1-2	TRBV7-9	.	CASSSAGTDYGYTF	TGTGCCAGCAGTTCAGCCGGGACAGACTATGGCTACACCTTC
.	TRBJ2-1	TRBV2	.	CASSGQLYNEQFF	TGTGCCAGCAGTGGCCAGCTTTACAATGAGCAGTTCTTC
TRBD2	TRBJ2-7	TRBV5-4	.	CASSLTGLAPEQYF	TGTGCCAGCAGCTTGACGGGACTAGCACCCGAGCAGTACTTC
.	TRBJ2-1	TRBV5-1	.	CASSVGVVYNEQFF	TGCGCCAGCAGCGTTGGAGTTGTTTACAATGAGCAGTTCTTC
.	TRBJ2-3	TRBV27	few	CASSLTFGDTQYF	TGTGCCAGCAGTTTAACTTTTGGGGATACGCAGTATTTT
TRBD1	TRBJ2-5	TRBV5-1	.	CASAKTGTAKETQYF	TGCGCCAGCGCTAAGACCGGGACAGCTAAAGAGACCCAGTACTTC
TRBD2	TRBJ2-2	TRBV19	.	CASSIGRLAGVVDTGELFF	TGTGCCAGTAGTATAGGTCGGCTAGCGGGAGTCGTAGACACCGGGGAGCTGTTTTTT
.	TRBJ1-1	TRBV28	.	CASSRQGNTEAFF	TGTGCCAGCAGCCGCCAAGGTAACACTGAAGCTTTCTTT
.	TRBJ2-1	TRBV7-3	once	CASSLTTGVVNEQFF	TGTGCCAGCAGCTTAACGACAGGAGTTGTGAATGAGCAGTTCTTC
TRBD1	TRBJ1-4	TRBV6-5	few	CASSYSGQGEKLFF	TGTGCCAGCAGTTACTCTGGACAGGGCGAAAAACTGTTTTTT
.	TRBJ2-1	TRBV7-8	.	CASSLGGTGYNEQFF	TGTGCCAGCAGCTTAGGAGGGACCGGGTACAATGAGCAGTTCTTC
.	TRBJ2-3	TRBV5-1	.	CASSQGEGAYTDTQYF	TGCGCCAGCAGTCAGGGAGAGGGAGCTTACACAGATACGCAGTATTTT
.	TRBJ2-1	TRBV4-1	.	CASSQDRSSGYYNEQFF	TGCGCCAGCAGCCAAGATCGGAGCAGCGGATATTACAATGAGCAGTTCTTC
TRBD1	TRBJ1-1	TRBV5-1	.	CASRGTGGSITEAFF	TGCGCCAGCAGAGGCACAGGGGGCTCTATCACTGAAGCTTTCTTT
.	TRBJ2-3	TRBV10-1	.	CASSDGTFSTDTQYF	TGCGCCAGCAGTGACGGGACGTTTAGCACAGATACGCAGTATTTT
.	TRBJ1-1	TRBV30	many	CAWSLGAPNTEAFF	TGTGCCTGGAGCCTCGGGGCACCGAACACTGAAGCTTTCTTT
.	TRBJ1-1	TRBV28	.	CASSESTPSAEAFF	TGTGCCAGCAGTGAGAGTACCCCGAGCGCTGAAGCTTTCTTT
.	TRBJ1-1	TRBV28	.	CASGLEGPSEAFF	TGTGCCAGCGGTTTAGAGGGGCCGTCTGAAGCTTTCTTT
.	TRBJ1-1	TRBV10-1	.	CASSVDRTNTEAFF	TGCGCCAGCAGTGTCGACAGGACCAACACTGAAGCTTTCTTT
TRBD2	TRBJ2-7	TRBV5-1	.	CASSESTSGRDEQYF	TGCGCCAGCAGCGAATCTACTAGCGGGAGAGACGAGCAGTACTTC
.	TRBJ2-3	TRBV7-9	.	CASSLAGPDTQYF	TGTGCCAGCAGCTTAGCGGGTCCGGATACGCAGTATTTT
.	TRBJ2-2	TRBV6-6	many	CASSLFGPGELFF	TGTGCCAGCAGTTTATTCGGACCCGGGGAGCTGTTTTTT
.	TRBJ2-2	TRBV5-1	.	CASSLSAGGGGELFF	TGCGCCAGCAGCTTGTCCGCAGGCGGTGGCGGGGAGCTGTTTTTT
TRBD2	TRBJ2-7	TRBV6-6	.	CASSRGGRYEQYF	TGTGCCAGCAGCCGGGGAGGGAGGTACGAGCAGTACTTC
.	TRBJ2-3	TRBV7-8	once	CASSPMGIGTDTQYF	TGTGCCAGCAGTCCGATGGGGATCGGCACGGATACGCAGTATTTT
.	TRBJ2-3	TRBV7-2	.	CASSLAFRVGAGDTQYF	TGTGCCAGCAGCTTAGCGTTCAGAGTGGGGGCTGGAGATACGCAGTATTTT
.	TRBJ2-7	TRBV30	.	CAWSRETYEQYF	TGTGCCTGGAGTAGGGAAACCTACGAGCAGTACTTC
TRBD1	TRBJ1-5	TRBV19	.	CASSTLPGQQNQPQHF	TGTGCCAGTAGTACCCTACCGGGACAGCAAAATCAGCCCCAGCATTTT
.	TRBJ1-2	TRBV30	.	CAWTDFNYGYTF	TGTGCCTGGACGGATTTCAACTATGGCTACACCTTC
.	TRBJ1-1	TRBV6-4	.	CASSDSGKSAFF	TGTGCCAGCAGTGACTCTGGTAAATCGGCTTTCTTT
.	TRBJ1-5	TRBV28	.	CASSLSITGQRTSNQPQHF	TGTGCCAGCAGTTTATCGATCACCGGACAGCGGACGAGCAATCAGCCCCAGCATTTT
TRBD1	TRBJ2-7	TRBV11-3	.	CASSTRTGSEQYF	TGTGCCAGCAGCACCAGGACAGGGTCCGAGCAGTACTTC
.	TRBJ2-1	TRBV14	many	CASSHLAENFNEQFF	TGTGCCAGCAGCCATTTAGCGGAAAACTTCAATGAGCAGTTCTTC
TRBD1	TRBJ2-4	TRBV11-2	.	CASSSMRQGNIQYF	TGTGCCAGCAGCTCGATGCGACAGGGAAACATTCAGTACTTC
TRBD2	TRBJ2-1	TRBV11-3	few	CASSSGLDQFF	TGTGCCAGCAGCTCGGGACTAGATCAGTTCTTC
TRBD1	TRBJ1-1	TRBV12-5	.	CASSTGMNTEAFF	TGTGCTAGCTCGACAGGGATGAACACTGAAGCTTTCTTT
TRBD1	TRBJ1-1	TRBV5-1	.	CASSLGEGAPTTEAFF	TGCGCCAGCAGCTTGGGGGAGGGGGCGCCGACCACTGAAGCTTTCTTT
TRBD2	TRBJ2-1	TRBV2	.	CASRQLAGEGEQFF	TGTGCCAGCAGGCAACTAGCGGGAGAGGGTGAGCAGTTCTTC
.	TRBJ2-5	TRBV27	.	CAIRGETQYF	TGTGCCATCCGGGGGGAGACCCAGTACTTC
TRBD2	TRBJ2-7	TRBV28	.	CASSFWTSGSTEQYF	TGTGCCAGCAGTTTTTGGACTAGCGGGAGCACCGAGCAGTACTTC
TRBD1	TRBJ2-7	TRBV18	.	CASSETGGTYEQYF	TGTGCCAGCTCAGAAACAGGGGGAACCTACGAGCAGTACTTC